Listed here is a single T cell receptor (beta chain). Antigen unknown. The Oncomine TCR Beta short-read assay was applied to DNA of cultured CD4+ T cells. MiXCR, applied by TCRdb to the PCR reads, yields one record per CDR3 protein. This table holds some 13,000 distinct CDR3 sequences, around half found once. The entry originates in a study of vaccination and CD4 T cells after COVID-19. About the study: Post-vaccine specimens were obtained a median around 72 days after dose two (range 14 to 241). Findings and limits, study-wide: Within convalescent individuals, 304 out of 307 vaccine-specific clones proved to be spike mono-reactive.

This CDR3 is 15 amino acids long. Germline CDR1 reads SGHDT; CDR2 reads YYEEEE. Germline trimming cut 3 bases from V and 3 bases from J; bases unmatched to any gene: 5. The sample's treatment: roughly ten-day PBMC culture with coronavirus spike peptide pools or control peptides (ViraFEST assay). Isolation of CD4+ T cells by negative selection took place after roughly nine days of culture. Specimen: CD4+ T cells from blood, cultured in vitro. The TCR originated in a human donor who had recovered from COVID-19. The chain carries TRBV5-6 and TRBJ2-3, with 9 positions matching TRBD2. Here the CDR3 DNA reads TGTGCCAGCAGCTATGCGGGGGGGCCTACAGATACGCAGTATTTT. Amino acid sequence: CASSYAGGPTDTQYF.